This TCR beta chain was sequenced during a study of T cells in Graves' hyperthyroidism and ophthalmopathy. Study results and caveats: Within blood appeared most thyroid clonotypes that had expanded above 0.001. Ophthalmopathy was model-predicted a median 6.5 months pre-onset.

On the basis of clinical symptoms, serum thyroxine and TRAb, thyroid ultrasound and orbital computed tomography, diagnoses were made. Concerning this clonotype itself: Its cognate antigen is unknown.

CDR1 SQVTM and CDR2 ANQGSEA come from the germline V gene. The ends were cut back, 1 base at V and 2 bases at J, with 23 bases in the middle. The CDR3 spans 18 residues. There were TCR beta CDR3 regions amplified from RNA transcripts. The TCR CDR3 first-round RT-PCR relied on the HTBI primer set. MiXCR, applied by TCRdb to the multiplex PCR reads, yields one record per CDR3 protein. Among some 300,000 distinct CDR3 sequences listed, less than 20% were seen once. Sequences were obtained from blood. The chain joins TRBV29-1 to TRBJ2-5; D tentatively reads TRBD1 or TRBD2 (8 bases each). The receptor was isolated from a man over 45 with Graves' ophthalmopathy. CDR3 region: CSVEARGRLAGPQETQYF. In DNA form, the CDR3 reads TGCAGCGTTGAAGCCAGGGGGCGATTAGCGGGGCCACAAGAGACCCAGTACTTC.